This T cell receptor (beta chain) was observed in a study of early T cells in non-severe SARS-CoV-2 infection. The wider study: Chains stayed unpaired after sequencing of bulk RNA from unsorted whole blood.

TCRdb redid the calling of the 5' RACE reads with MiXCR, one entry per CDR3 protein. The table lists tens of thousands of distinct CDR3 sequences, around an eighth of them singletons. The CDR3 consists of 12 residues. From germline, CDR1 is SGHTA and CDR2 FQGNSA. Trimming removed 4 bases at V and 9 bases at J, with 13 bases between. The receptor's source is an adult who was a healthcare worker with PCR-confirmed SARS-CoV-2 infection or an uninfected control (not recorded which). The chain joins TRBV7-2 to TRBJ2-7; the D is unclear. Sequencing input: whole blood. The CDR3 spells CASSSPVLGQYF. CDR3 in DNA: TGTGCCAGCAGCTCCCCCGTATTGGGGCAGTACTTC.